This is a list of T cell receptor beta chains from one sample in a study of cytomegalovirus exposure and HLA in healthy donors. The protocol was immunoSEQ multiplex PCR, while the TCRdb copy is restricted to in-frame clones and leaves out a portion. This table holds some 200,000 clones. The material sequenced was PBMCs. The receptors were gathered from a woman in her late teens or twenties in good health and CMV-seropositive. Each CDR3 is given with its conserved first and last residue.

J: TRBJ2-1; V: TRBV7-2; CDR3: CASSLRQGAFSEQFF
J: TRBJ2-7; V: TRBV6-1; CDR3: CASSVLAGGYYEQYF
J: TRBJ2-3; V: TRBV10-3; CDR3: CAISAGGGAVDTQYF
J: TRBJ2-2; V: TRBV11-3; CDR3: CASSFGRGSGELFF
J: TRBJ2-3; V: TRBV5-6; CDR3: CASSQGQGITLSSTDTQYF
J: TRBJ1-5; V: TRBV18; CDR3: CASSPAGGVNQPQHF
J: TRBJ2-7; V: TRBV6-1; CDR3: CASSSRGGEQYF
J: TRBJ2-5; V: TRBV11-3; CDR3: CASSLGTGQETQYF
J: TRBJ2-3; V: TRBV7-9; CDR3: CASSPQLAGGPDTQYF
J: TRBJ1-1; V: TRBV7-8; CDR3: CASSPYKNTEAFF
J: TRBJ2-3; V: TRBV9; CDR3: CASSVDPGGMDTQYF
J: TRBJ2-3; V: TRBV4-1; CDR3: CASSQEVAGGTDTQYF
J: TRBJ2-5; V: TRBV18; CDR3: CASSPGLAGEETQYF
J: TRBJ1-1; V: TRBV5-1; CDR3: CASSSAGDKGEAFF
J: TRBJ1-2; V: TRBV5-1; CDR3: CAIPTGGKNGYTF
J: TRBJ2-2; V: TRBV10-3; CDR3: CAMRLASNTGELFF
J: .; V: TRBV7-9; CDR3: CASSTGTGPYEQYF
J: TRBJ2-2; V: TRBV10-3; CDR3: CAIKTGTYNTGELFF
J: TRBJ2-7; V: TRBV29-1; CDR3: CSVGTSGTYEQYF
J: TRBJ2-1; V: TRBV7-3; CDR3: CASRLAGGSVNEQFF
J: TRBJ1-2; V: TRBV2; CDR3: CASSEKAGGHYGYTF
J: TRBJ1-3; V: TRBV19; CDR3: CASSSGSTGNTIYF
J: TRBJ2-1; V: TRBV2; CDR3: CASSRNLDREQFF
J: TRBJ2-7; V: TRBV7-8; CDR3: CASSRTGSYEQYF
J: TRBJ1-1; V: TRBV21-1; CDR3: CASRAAQGPLGDLAEAFF
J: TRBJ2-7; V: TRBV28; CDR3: CASSPLREGGSYEQYF
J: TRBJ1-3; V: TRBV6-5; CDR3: CASVAFSFSGNTIYF
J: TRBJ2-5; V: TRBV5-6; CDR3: CASSLGLAGQETQYF
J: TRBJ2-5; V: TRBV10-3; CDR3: CAIRAGEETQYF
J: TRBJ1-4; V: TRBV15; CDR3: CATSRELSGREKLFF
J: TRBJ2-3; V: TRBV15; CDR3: CATSRGAGPADTQYF
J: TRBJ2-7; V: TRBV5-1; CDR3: CASSLAGQGAYEQYF
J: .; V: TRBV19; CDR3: CASSKSGSVYEQYF
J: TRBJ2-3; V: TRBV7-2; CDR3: CASSGPSGGLTDTQYF
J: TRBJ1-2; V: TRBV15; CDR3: CATSRDLGQGTLYGYTF
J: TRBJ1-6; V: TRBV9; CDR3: CASSVTRGRDNSPLHF
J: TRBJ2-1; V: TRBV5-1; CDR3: CASSQSRTGSYNEQFF
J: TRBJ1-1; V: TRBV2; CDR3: CASKFSVNTEAFF
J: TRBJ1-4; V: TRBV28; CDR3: CASSQQGAGEKLFF
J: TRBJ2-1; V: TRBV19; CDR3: CASSKKGLEGNEQFF
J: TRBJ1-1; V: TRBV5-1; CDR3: CASSRRQGNTEAFF
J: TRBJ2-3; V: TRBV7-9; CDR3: CASSLGAFTDTQYF